Listed here is a single T cell receptor (beta chain). Its specificity is unknown. Only in-frame clones appear in the TCRdb table, and some are missing; sequencing was by immunoSEQ multiplex PCR. The table shows some 21,000 clones, with around two thirds occurring only once. This sample was included in a study of CD4 T cells in relation to SARS-CoV-2 and coronaviruses. Looking at the study overall: No peptide or an HIV-1 Nef peptide pool served as negative control.

Before the COVID-19 pandemic, during about 2011-2019, CD4+ T cells were taken from unexposed donors. CD4+ T cells were isolated from the cells after 10 days of culture. CDR1 is SGHNT, CDR2 YENEEA, per germline. V shed 1 base and J shed 0 bases, with 7 bases lying between them. The CDR3 covers 15 residues. Sequencing was done on a sample of CD4+ T cells from PBMCs, cultured in vitro. The rearrangement links TRBV11-3 to TRBJ1-3; D call uncertain. This clonotype originated in a human donor in good health. The CDR3 DNA follows: TGTGCCAGCAGCTTAGGAAGCACCTCTGGAAACACCATATATTTT. This encodes CASSLGSTSGNTIYF.